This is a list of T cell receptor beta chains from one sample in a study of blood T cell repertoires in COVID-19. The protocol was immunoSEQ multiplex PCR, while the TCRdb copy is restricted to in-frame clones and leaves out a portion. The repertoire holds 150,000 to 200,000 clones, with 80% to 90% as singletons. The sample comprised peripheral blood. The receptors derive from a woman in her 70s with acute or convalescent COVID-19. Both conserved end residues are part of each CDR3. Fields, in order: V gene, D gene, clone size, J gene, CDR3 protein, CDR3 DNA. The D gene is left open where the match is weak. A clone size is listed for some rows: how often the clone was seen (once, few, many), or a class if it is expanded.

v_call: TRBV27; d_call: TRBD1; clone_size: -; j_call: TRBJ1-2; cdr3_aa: CASSSPAEGAMGYTF; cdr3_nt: TGTGCCAGCAGTTCCCCAGCGGAGGGGGCTATGGGCTACACCTTC
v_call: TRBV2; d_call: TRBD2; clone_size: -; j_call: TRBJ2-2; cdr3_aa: CASSWSSGYTGELFF; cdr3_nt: TGTGCCAGCAGTTGGTCTAGCGGTTACACCGGGGAGCTGTTTTTT
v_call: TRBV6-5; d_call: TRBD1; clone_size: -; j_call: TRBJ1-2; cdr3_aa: CASSYRAGGNYGYTF; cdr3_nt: TGTGCCAGCAGTTACAGGGCAGGGGGAAACTATGGCTACACCTTC
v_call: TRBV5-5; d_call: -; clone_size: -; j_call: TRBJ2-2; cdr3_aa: CASSPRVLTGELFF; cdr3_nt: TGTGCCAGCAGCCCGAGGGTTTTGACCGGGGAGCTGTTTTTT
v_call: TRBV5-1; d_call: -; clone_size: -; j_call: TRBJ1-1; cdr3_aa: CASTANGLSEAFF; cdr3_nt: TGCGCCAGCACAGCGAATGGACTTTCTGAAGCTTTCTTT
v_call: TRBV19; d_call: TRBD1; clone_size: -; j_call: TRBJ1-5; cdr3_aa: CASRPQGAPDQPQHF; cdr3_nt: TGTGCCAGTAGACCGCAGGGGGCGCCGGATCAGCCCCAGCATTTT
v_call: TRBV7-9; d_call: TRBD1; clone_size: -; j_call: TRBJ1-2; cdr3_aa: CASSSGQGSYGYTF; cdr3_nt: TGTGCCAGCAGCTCCGGACAGGGTTCCTATGGCTACACCTTC
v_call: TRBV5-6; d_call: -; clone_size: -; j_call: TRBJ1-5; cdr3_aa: CASSMRDLNQPQHF; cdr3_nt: TGTGCCAGCAGCATGCGGGACCTCAATCAGCCCCAGCATTTT
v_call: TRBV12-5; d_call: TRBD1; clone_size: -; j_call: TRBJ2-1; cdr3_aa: CASGKRRDREVEVNEQFF; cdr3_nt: TGTGCTAGTGGAAAGCGGCGGGACAGGGAAGTAGAGGTGAATGAGCAGTTCTTC
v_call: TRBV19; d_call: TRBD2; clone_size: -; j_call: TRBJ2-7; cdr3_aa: CASSISGGAYEQYF; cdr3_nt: TGTGCCAGTAGTATTAGCGGGGGTGCGTACGAGCAGTACTTC
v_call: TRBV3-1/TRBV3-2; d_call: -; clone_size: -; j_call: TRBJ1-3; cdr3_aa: CASSPRGGNTIYF; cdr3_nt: TGTGCCAGCAGCCCACGGGGTGGAAACACCATATATTTT
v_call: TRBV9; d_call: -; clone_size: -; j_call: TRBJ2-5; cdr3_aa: CASSVGLHVRTETQYF; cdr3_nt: TGTGCCAGCAGCGTCGGACTGCATGTTAGGACAGAGACCCAGTACTTC
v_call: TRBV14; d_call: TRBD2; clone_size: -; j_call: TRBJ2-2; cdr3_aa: CANSQSPLAAHTGELFF; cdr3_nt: TGTGCCAACAGCCAGAGCCCCCTAGCGGCCCACACCGGGGAGCTGTTTTTT
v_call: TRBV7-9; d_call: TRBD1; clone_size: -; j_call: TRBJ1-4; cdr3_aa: CASSLRQGDEKLFF; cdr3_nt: TGTGCCAGCAGCTTACGACAGGGAGATGAAAAACTGTTTTTT
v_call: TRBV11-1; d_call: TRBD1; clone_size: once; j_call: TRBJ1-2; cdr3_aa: CASSLLRGQTYGYTF; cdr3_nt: TGTGCCAGCAGCTTACTTAGGGGGCAGACCTATGGCTACACCTTC
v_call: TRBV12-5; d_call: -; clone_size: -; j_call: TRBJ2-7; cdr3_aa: CASGLVTGPIYEQYF; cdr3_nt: TGTGCTAGTGGTTTGGTCACAGGCCCCATTTACGAGCAGTACTTC
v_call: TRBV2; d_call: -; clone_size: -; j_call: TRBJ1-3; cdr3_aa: CASSGGGIGNTIYF; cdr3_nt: TGTGCCAGCAGTGGAGGAGGGATTGGAAACACCATATATTTT
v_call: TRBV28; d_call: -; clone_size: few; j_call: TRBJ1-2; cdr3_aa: CASSSRYGYTF; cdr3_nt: TGTGCCAGCAGTTCCAGATATGGCTACACCTTC
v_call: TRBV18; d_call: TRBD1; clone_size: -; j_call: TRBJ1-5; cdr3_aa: CASSLQGVIQPQHF; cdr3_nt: TGTGCCAGCTCACTTCAGGGGGTCATTCAGCCCCAGCATTTT
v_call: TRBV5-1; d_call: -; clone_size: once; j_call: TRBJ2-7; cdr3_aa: CASTREGRTYEQYF; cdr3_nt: TGCGCCAGCACTAGGGAAGGGAGGACCTACGAGCAGTACTTC
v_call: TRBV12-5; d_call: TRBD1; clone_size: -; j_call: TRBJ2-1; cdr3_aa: CASGLTGVQFF; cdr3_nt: TGTGCTAGTGGCCTGACAGGGGTGCAGTTCTTC
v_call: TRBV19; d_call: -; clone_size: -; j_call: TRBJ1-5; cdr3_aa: CASSIGRNQYYQPQHF; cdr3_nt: TGTGCCAGTAGTATAGGAAGAAATCAGTATTATCAGCCCCAGCATTTT
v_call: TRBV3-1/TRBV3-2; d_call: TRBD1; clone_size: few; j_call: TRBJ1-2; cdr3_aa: CASSQDEGTAGYTF; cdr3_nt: TGTGCCAGCAGCCAAGATGAGGGGACAGCTGGCTACACCTTC
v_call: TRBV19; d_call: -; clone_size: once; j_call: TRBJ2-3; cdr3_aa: CASDVQGSSTQYF; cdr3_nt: TGTGCCAGCGACGTACAGGGCAGCTCTACGCAGTATTTT
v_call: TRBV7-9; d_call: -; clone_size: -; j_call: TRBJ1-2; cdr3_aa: CASSLFSMAGYYGYTF; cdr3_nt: TGTGCCAGCAGCTTATTTTCGATGGCAGGATACTATGGCTACACCTTC
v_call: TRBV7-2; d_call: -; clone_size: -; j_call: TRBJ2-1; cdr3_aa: CASNRPGSYNEQFF; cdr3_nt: TGTGCCAGCAATCGGCCAGGATCCTACAATGAGCAGTTCTTC
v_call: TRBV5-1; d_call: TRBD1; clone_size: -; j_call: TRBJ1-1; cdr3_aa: CASKVTGDSWGTEAFF; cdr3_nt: TGCGCCAGCAAGGTGACAGGGGACTCTTGGGGCACTGAAGCTTTCTTT
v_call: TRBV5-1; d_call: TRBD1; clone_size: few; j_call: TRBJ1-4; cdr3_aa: CASSLIGTGGEKLFF; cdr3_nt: TGCGCCAGCAGCTTAATCGGGACAGGGGGAGAAAAACTGTTTTTT
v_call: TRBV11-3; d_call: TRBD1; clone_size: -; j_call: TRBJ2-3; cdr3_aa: CASARDRGTDTQYF; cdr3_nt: TGTGCCAGCGCTAGGGACAGGGGGACAGATACGCAGTATTTT
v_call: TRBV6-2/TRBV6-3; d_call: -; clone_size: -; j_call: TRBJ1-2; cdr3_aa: CASSPTRPGGYTF; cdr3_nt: TGTGCCAGCAGTCCGACACGGCCGGGAGGCTACACCTTC
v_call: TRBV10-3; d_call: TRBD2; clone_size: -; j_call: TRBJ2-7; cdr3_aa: CAISESASGSPYEQYF; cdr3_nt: TGTGCCATCAGTGAGTCTGCTAGCGGGAGCCCATACGAGCAGTACTTC
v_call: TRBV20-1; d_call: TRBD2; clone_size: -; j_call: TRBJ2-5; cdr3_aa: CSASWGGGRETQYF; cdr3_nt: TGCAGTGCTAGTTGGGGGGGTGGCCGAGAGACCCAGTACTTC
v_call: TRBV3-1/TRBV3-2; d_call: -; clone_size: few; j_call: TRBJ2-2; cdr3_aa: CASSYRSAMAPGELFF; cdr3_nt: TGTGCCAGCAGCTACAGGTCGGCAATGGCCCCCGGGGAGCTGTTTTTT
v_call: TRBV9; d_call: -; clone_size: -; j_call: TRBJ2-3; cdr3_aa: CASSARSGSSTDTQYF; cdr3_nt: TGTGCCAGCAGCGCCCGGAGCGGCTCTAGCACAGATACGCAGTATTTT
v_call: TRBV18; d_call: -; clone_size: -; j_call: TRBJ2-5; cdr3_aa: CASTTSWQETQYF; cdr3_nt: TGTGCCAGCACAACTAGTTGGCAAGAGACCCAGTACTTC
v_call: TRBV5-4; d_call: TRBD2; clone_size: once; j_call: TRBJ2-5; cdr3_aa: CASSLVSGMGETQYF; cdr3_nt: TGTGCCAGCAGCTTGGTTAGCGGGATGGGGGAGACCCAGTACTTC
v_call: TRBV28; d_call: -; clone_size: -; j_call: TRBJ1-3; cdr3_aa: CATFSSGNTIYF; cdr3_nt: TGTGCCACCTTCTCGTCTGGAAACACCATATATTTT
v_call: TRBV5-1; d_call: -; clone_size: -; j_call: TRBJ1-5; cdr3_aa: CASSRDNNQPQHF; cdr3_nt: TGCGCCAGCAGCCGGGACAACAATCAGCCCCAGCATTTT
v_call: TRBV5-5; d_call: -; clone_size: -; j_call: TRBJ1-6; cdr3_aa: CASRDSDSPLHF; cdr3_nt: TGTGCCAGCAGGGACAGTGATTCACCCCTCCACTTT
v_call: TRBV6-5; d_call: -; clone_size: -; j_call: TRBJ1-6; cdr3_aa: CASRKDGYNSPLHF; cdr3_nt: TGTGCCAGCAGGAAAGACGGGTATAATTCACCCCTCCACTTT
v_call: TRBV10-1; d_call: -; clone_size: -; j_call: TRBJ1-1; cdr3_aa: CASRDRDRTEAFF; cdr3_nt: TGCGCCAGCAGGGACAGAGACCGGACTGAAGCTTTCTTT
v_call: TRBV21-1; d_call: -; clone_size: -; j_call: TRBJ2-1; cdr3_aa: CASSKDPQTKGHNEQFF; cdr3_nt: TGTGCCAGCAGCAAAGACCCCCAAACTAAGGGGCACAATGAGCAGTTCTTC
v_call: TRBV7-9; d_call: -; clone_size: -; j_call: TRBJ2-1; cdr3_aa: CASRLLSFNEQFF; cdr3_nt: TGTGCCAGCAGGCTACTTTCGTTCAATGAGCAGTTCTTC
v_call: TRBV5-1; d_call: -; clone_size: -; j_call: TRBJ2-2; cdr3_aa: CASSHPDGELFF; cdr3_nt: TGCGCCAGCAGCCATCCAGACGGGGAGCTGTTTTTT
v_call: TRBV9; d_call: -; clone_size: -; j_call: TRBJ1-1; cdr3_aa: CASSVRSGSLEAFF; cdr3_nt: TGTGCCAGCAGCGTAAGGAGCGGTTCTTTGGAAGCTTTCTTT
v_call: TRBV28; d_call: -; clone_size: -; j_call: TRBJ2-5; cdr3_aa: CASSLEETQYF; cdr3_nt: TGTGCCAGCAGCCTCGAAGAGACCCAGTACTTC
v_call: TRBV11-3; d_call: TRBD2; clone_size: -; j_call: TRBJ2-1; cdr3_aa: CASSFGGRTNEQFF; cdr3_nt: TGTGCCAGCAGCTTCGGCGGGAGGACCAATGAGCAGTTCTTC
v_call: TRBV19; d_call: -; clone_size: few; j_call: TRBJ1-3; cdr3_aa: CASSPGNGNTIYF; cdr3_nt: TGTGCCAGTAGTCCGGGGAATGGAAACACCATATATTTT
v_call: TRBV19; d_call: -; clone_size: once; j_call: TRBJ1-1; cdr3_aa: CASRDRQNTEAFF; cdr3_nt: TGTGCCAGTAGAGACAGGCAGAACACTGAAGCTTTCTTT
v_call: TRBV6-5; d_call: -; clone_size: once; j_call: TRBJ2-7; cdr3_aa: CASSYSGTEIYEQYF; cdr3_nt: TGTGCCAGCAGTTACTCGGGGACTGAAATCTACGAGCAGTACTTC
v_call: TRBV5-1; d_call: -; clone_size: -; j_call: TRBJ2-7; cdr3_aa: CASSLYLNIGEQYF; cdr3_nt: TGCGCCAGCAGCTTGTACCTAAATATTGGCGAGCAGTACTTC
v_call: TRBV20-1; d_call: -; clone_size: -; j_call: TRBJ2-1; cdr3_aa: CSMPRDFEQFF; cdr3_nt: TGCTCGATGCCCCGGGACTTTGAGCAGTTCTTC
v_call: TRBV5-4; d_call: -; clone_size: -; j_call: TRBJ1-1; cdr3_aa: CASSSGVNTEAFF; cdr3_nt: TGTGCCAGCAGCTCCGGGGTGAACACTGAAGCTTTCTTT
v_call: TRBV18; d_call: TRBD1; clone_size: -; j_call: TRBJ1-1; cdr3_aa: CASSRRQGAAEAFF; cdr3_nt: TGTGCCAGCTCACGTAGACAGGGGGCGGCTGAAGCTTTCTTT
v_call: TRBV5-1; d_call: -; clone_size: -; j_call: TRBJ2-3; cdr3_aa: CASSRPSAPPNTQYF; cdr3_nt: TGCGCCAGCAGCCGTCCTAGCGCACCTCCCAATACGCAGTATTTT
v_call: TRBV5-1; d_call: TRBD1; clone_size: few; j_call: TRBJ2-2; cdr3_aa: CASKGNLRQGSTGELFF; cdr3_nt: TGCGCCAGCAAGGGGAACTTACGACAGGGAAGTACCGGGGAGCTGTTTTTT
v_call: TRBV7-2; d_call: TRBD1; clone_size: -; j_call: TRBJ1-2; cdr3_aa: CASSFYRDSHYGYTF; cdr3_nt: TGTGCCAGCAGCTTCTACCGGGACAGTCACTATGGCTACACCTTC
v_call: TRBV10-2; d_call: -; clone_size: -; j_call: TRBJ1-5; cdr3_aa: CASRDSNRNQPQHF; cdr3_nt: TGCGCCAGCAGAGACAGCAACCGGAATCAGCCCCAGCATTTT